This T cell receptor (beta chain) was recovered during a study of T cell changes during pregnancy in multiple sclerosis (dated by TCRdb to the late 2010s). Study-level background: In women with multiple sclerosis, the researchers looked at how the T cell repertoire shifted as pregnancy progressed.

To prepare the library, the immunoSEQ multiplex PCR assay was applied. Held by TCRdb, this immuneACCESS table contains in-frame sequences only and omits some clones. Under half of the omission traces to an unresolved V gene where checked; the cause of the rest is unknown. The table for this sample lists tens of thousands of clones; 80% to 95% of them were counted only once. The top ten hold about 0.4% of the sample. In regard to this clone: Its specific antigen is unknown. No per-base quality is available; no much larger clone lies one base away.

The CDR3 has 16 amino acids, counting the end cysteine and phenylalanine. Only the CDR3 DNA stays, 48 bases, in frame from base 1. The V end gives up 3 bases and the J end 3 bases, leaving 7 bases in the junction not matched to a gene. The germline V gene yields SGHNT for CDR1 and YENEEA for CDR2. The TCR was taken from a female donor in good health, enrolled as a control in a pregnancy study. Sequencing was performed on CD4+ T cells from peripheral blood mononuclear cells, taken in the third trimester of pregnancy. The chain is assembled from TRBV11-3 and TRBJ2-2, with TRBD2 identical over 7 junction bases. In nucleotides, the sequence is TGTGCCAGCAGCTTCCTGACTAGCACAGACACCGGGGAGCTGTTTTTT. Its product reads: CASSFLTSTDTGELFF.